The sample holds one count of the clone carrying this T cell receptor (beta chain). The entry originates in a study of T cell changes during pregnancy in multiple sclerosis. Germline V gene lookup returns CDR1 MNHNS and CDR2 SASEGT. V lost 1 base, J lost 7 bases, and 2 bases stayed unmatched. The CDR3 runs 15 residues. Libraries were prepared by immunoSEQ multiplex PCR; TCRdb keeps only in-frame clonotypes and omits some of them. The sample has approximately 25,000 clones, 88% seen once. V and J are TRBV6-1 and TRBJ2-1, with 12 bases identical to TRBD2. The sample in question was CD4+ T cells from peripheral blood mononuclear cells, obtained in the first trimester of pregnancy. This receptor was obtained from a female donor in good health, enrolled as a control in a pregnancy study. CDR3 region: CASSEGTSGNNEQFF. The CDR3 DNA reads TGTGCCAGCAGTGAAGGGACTAGCGGGAATAATGAGCAGTTCTTC.